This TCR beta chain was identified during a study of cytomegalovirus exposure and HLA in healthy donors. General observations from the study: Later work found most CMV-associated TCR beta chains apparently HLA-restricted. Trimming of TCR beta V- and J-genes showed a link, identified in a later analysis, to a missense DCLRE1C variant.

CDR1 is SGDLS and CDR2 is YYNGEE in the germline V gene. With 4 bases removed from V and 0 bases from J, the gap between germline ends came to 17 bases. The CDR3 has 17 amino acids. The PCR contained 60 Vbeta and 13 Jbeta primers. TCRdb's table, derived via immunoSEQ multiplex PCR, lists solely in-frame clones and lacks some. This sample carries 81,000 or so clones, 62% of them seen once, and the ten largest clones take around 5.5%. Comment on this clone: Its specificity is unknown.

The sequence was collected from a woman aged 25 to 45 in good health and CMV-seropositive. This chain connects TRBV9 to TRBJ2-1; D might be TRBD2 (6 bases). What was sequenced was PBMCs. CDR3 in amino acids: CASSPRPSASSYNEQFF. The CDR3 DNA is TGTGCCAGCAGCCCTCGACCTAGCGCGAGCTCCTACAATGAGCAGTTCTTC. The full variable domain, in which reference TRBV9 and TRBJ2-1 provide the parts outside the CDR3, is DSGVTQTPKHLITATGQRVTLRCSPRSGDLSVYWYQQSLDQGLQFLIQYYNGEERAKGNILERFSAQQFPDLHSELNLSSLELGDSALYFCASSPRPSASSYNEQFFGPGTRLTVL.